Sequencing of this T cell receptor (beta chain) was carried out in a study of blood T cell repertoires in COVID-19. The wider study: COVID-19 samples from acute and convalescent phases originated in the United States, Italy and Spain. Sources were T cells, B-cell-depleted T cells, or PBMCs; the material itself was cDNA or gDNA.

The length of the CDR3 is 14 residues. The germline V and J ends were trimmed by 2 bases and 7 bases, with 12 bases remaining between them. Seattle patients were enrolled during active infection and followed longitudinally. In the original analysis: Quantification of nucleated cells was approximated via reference gene primer amplification. Clones were sequenced by immunoSEQ multiplex PCR, and TCRdb holds only the in-frame ones, with some missing. V, J and clone size reflect that table, while D and trimming were determined from the DNA. Counted here are about 95,000 clones, under 90% occurring once; the ten biggest clones make up 4.5% to 6.5%. This clone is a singleton in its sample.

The origin of this receptor is a man aged 60 to 75 with COVID-19, enrolled during active disease. This sequence joins TRBV23-1 and TRBJ2-1, with D hard to call. TRBV23-1 is identified as an open reading frame with a role that is uncertain. The specimen was peripheral blood. The CDR3 here is CASSQRQVRNEQFF. In nucleotides, the CDR3 is TGCGCCAGCAGTCAAAGACAAGTTCGAAATGAGCAGTTCTTC.